This T cell receptor beta chain was sequenced in a study of regulatory T cells in long-lasting Graves disease. Overall study context: For under 3 months, newly diagnosed Graves' patients had been taking antithyroid drugs.

Time point meaning: newly diagnosed GD, antithyroid drugs for less than 3 months. Following extraction of RNA from PBMCs, that RNA was used to make the TCR library. For TCR beta, libraries came from iRepertoire HTBI primers and Arm-PCR of CDR3 regions. MiXCR, run by TCRdb on the multiplex PCR reads, gives a single entry per CDR3 protein. The profile covers about 470,000 distinct CDR3 sequences, with about a sixth appearing a single time and 9% to 15% taken by the ten largest. V lost 5 bases to trimming and J lost 4 bases, with 15 bases between them. CDR1 and CDR2 (germline): LNHDA, SQIVND (reference sequence). This CDR3 has 14 amino acids. The same sample was also used in a study of T cells in Graves' hyperthyroidism and ophthalmopathy. That paper states: Diagnoses used clinical symptoms, serum thyroxine and TRAb, thyroid ultrasound and orbital computed tomography.

The TCR sequence derives from a man aged 40-49 years with Graves disease. This sample comprised peripheral blood mononuclear cells (PBMCs), obtained at new diagnosis, from a patient treated with antithyroid drugs. The rearrangement uses TRBV19 and TRBJ2-7; D ambiguous. CDR3 DNA sequence: TGTGCCAGTAGTCCCCGGGTAGGAAAGTACGAGCAGTACTTC. Its protein is CASSPRVGKYEQYF.